This T cell receptor (beta chain) originates from a study of cytomegalovirus exposure and HLA in healthy donors. The study, taken as a whole, reports: The study recorded 160 or so TCR beta chains that were cytomegalovirus-associated.

This CDR3 has 18 amino acids. Losses at the gene ends were 5 bases for V and 1 base for J; bases not matched to a gene: 13. CDR1 is MNHEY, CDR2 SMNVEV, per germline (reference sequence). A note on this clone: Its target is not known.

A multiplex PCR was run with 60 Vbeta primers and 13 Jbeta primers. This table comes from immunoSEQ multiplex PCR, and its TCRdb copy is limited to in-frame clones, with some not included. The sample contains roughly 100,000 clones, approximately 85% of which appear only once. V and J are TRBV27 and TRBJ1-3, with 8 bases aligning to TRBD1. The specimen was PBMCs. This clonotype was sampled from a man aged 25 to 40 in good health and CMV-seropositive. CDR3 DNA sequence: TGTGCCAGCAGTAATCTTGGAGGCAGGGGGCGTTCTGGAAACACCATATATTTT. Translated: CASSNLGGRGRSGNTIYF.